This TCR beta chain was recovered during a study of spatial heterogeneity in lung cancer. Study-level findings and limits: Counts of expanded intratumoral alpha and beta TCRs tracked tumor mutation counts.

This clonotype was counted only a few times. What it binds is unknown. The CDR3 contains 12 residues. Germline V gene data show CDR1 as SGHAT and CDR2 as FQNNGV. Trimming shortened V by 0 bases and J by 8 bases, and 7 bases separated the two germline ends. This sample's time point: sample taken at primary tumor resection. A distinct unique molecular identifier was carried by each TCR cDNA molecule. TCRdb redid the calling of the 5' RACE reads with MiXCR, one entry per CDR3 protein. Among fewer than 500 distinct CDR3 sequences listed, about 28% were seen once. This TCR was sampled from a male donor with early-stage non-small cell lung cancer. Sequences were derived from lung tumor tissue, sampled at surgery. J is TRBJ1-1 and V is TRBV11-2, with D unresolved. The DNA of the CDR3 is TGTGCCAGCAGCTTAGAATTTTCGGAAGCTTTCTTT. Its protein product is CASSLEFSEAFF.